The present entry profiles one TCR beta chain with its context. Measured with immunoSEQ multiplex PCR; TCRdb has only the in-frame clones, and not every one. The table lists a few hundred thousand clones, roughly 89% of them singletons. The source of the sample is a study of blood T cell repertoires in COVID-19. The V gene lost 5 bases and the J gene lost 4 bases, with 17 bases spanning the gap. The length of the CDR3 is 15 residues. The germline gives CDR1 MNHEY, CDR2 SVGAGI. This rearrangement joins TRBV6-5 to TRBJ1-2; D may be TRBD1 (5 bases). Specimen: PBMCs or T cells enriched from blood (not recorded which). The sequence was obtained from a woman aged 50 to 60 who had recovered from COVID-19. Here the CDR3 reads CASSTIRDLIYGYTF. CDR3 nucleotides: TGTGCCAGCAGTACCATCAGGGATTTGATCTATGGCTACACCTTC.